This T cell receptor beta chain emerged from a study of blood T cell repertoires in COVID-19. Study as a whole: The United States, Italy and Spain supplied acute and convalescent COVID-19 samples.

Germline loops: CDR1 LGHNA, CDR2 YNFKEQ. The CDR3 is 16 amino acids. The V gene end was trimmed by 3 bases and the J gene end by 8 bases; junction bases not matched to a gene: 13. Clones were sequenced by immunoSEQ multiplex PCR, and TCRdb holds only the in-frame ones, with some missing. The data contain about 300,000 clones, roughly 86% of them singletons. Followed over time, Seattle patients had been enrolled while infection was active. The origin of this receptor is a woman aged 25 to 39 with COVID-19, enrolled during active disease. The rearrangement joins TRBV4-2 to TRBJ1-2; 9 nucleotides line up with TRBD1. The specimen was peripheral blood. The CDR3 sequence is CASSQEQGAHAFGYTF. CDR3 sequence (DNA): TGTGCCAGCAGCCAGGAACAGGGGGCCCACGCTTTCGGCTACACCTTC.